The clone carrying this T cell receptor (beta chain) was observed a few times. Its antigen is unknown. Sequence at one end of the junction differs from germline and may be a read error. Treatment defined: oral pan-JAK inhibitor, 5-10 mg twice daily. These data belong to a study of CD8+ T cells in alopecia areata. The study, taken as a whole, reports: Among patients, TCR sharing was less clear than in mice, a difference possibly due in part to HLA diversity in the patient population. Tofacitinib yielded significantly lower scalp clonality and fewer expanded CD8+ clones among the top 100. The treated group had a single nonresponder, limiting CD8+ expansion-response conclusions.

Following RNA extraction, reverse transcription yielded cDNA that acted as the sequencing template. Data came from immunoSEQ multiplex PCR; TCRdb stores just in-frame clones and leaves some out. The sample lists about 76,000 clones, approximately 66% seen once, with around a quarter in the top ten. This CDR3 spans 16 amino acids. The clonotype comes from a human donor with alopecia areata. This chain joins TRBV23-1 and TRBJ2-1, with 10 bases fitting TRBD2. TRBV23-1 is annotated as an ORF whose role is uncertain. The source material was CD8+ T cells sorted from blood, sampled at week 24, from a patient treated with tofacitinib. CDR3 protein: CASSQSRLAGDKEQFF. The CDR3 bases are TGCGCCAGCAGTCAATCGAGGCTAGCGGGAGACAAAGAGCAGTTCTTC.